The clone carrying this TCR beta chain was picked up a small number of times. Its target is unknown. PCR involved 60 Vbeta and 13 Jbeta primers. TCRdb keeps only in-frame clones here, not all; method: immunoSEQ multiplex PCR. The sample holds 200,000 to 250,000 clones, more than 60% seen once. The CDR3 is made up of 15 amino acids. The ends lost 2 bases at V and 0 bases at J; junction bases unmatched: 1. Germline V lookup: CDR1 SGHNT, CDR2 YENEEA. These data are taken from a study of cytomegalovirus exposure and HLA in healthy donors. Study-level points and caveats: Within the data, a cluster of highly shared sequence variants was likely a sequencing artifact.

V gene TRBV11-3 combines with J gene TRBJ2-1; 7 bases line up with TRBD2. This TCR was recovered from a woman between 25 and 40 years old in good health and CMV-seronegative. Sequenced: PBMCs. CDR3 protein: CASSLLAVSYNEQFF. DNA of the CDR3: TGTGCCAGCAGCTTACTAGCGGTCTCCTACAATGAGCAGTTCTTC.